This is a list of T cell receptor beta chains from one sample in a study of blood T cells in healthy people across ages. TCRdb re-called the 5' RACE reads through MiXCR, storing one row per CDR3 protein. The top ten hold roughly 18% of the sample, which has hundreds of thousands of distinct CDR3 sequences, around two fifths seen once. The sequenced sample was blood. The receptors stem from a man in his 60s in good health. CDR3s include the opening cysteine and the closing phenylalanine or tryptophan. The D gene is left open where the match is weak. The size of a clone is reported for some rows only, either as once, few or many, or as a class for expanded clones.

cdr3_length | j_call | d_call | clone_size | v_call | cdr3_aa | cdr3_nt
16 | TRBJ2-7 | TRBD1 | once | TRBV3-1 | CASSPYGRDRGNEQYF | TGTGCCAGCAGCCCCTATGGTCGAGACAGGGGGAACGAGCAGTACTTC
15 | TRBJ2-1 | NA | once | TRBV25-1 | CANSEITSSYNEQFF | TGTGCCAACAGTGAAATAACTAGCTCCTACAATGAGCAGTTCTTC
14 | TRBJ2-7 | TRBD1 | few | TRBV14 | CASRRQGASYEQYF | TGTGCCAGCAGGCGACAGGGGGCGAGTTACGAGCAGTACTTC
16 | TRBJ2-5 | TRBD2 | NA | TRBV12-3/TRBV12-4 | CASSPGLDGWLETQYF | TGTGCCAGCAGCCCTGGACTAGATGGGTGGTTGGAGACCCAGTACTTC
13 | TRBJ2-7 | NA | many | TRBV30 | CAWSVTTPYEQYF | TGTGCCTGGAGTGTAACAACCCCCTACGAGCAGTACTTC
15 | TRBJ2-7 | TRBD2 | NA | TRBV6-1 | CASSEASGSSYEQYF | TGTGCCAGCAGTGAAGCTAGCGGGAGCTCCTACGAGCAGTACTTC
12 | TRBJ2-7 | TRBD1 | few | TRBV20-1 | CSARQGIYEQYF | TGCAGTGCCAGACAGGGGATCTACGAGCAGTACTTC
15 | TRBJ1-1 | NA | NA | TRBV29-1 | CSADRGGLMNTEAFF | TGCAGCGCTGACCGTGGGGGCCTCATGAACACTGAAGCTTTCTTT
15 | TRBJ1-1 | NA | NA | TRBV20-1 | CSARPPRHLNTEAFF | TGCAGTGCTAGACCCCCACGACATTTGAACACTGAAGCTTTCTTT
15 | TRBJ1-2 | NA | once | TRBV11-2 | CASSLENGANYGYTF | TGTGCCAGCAGCTTAGAGAACGGAGCTAACTATGGCTACACCTTC
16 | TRBJ2-7 | TRBD1 | NA | TRBV6-5 | CASSYFTGEKSYEQYF | TGTGCCAGCAGTTATTTTACAGGGGAGAAGAGCTACGAGCAGTACTTC
14 | TRBJ1-1 | NA | few | TRBV5-6 | CASNPIGVWTEAFF | TGTGCCAGCAACCCTATTGGGGTTTGGACTGAAGCTTTCTTT
13 | TRBJ2-3 | NA | NA | TRBV24-1 | CTTSGQGSDTQYF | TGTACCACCAGTGGGCAGGGTTCAGATACGCAGTATTTT
13 | TRBJ1-5 | TRBD1 | few | TRBV15 | CATSQGAVQPQHF | TGTGCCACCAGCCAGGGGGCTGTTCAGCCCCAGCATTTT
17 | TRBJ1-2 | TRBD1 | NA | TRBV7-9 | CASRKTGGAEPHYGYTF | TGTGCCAGCAGAAAGACAGGGGGCGCCGAGCCCCACTATGGCTACACCTTC
14 | TRBJ2-1 | NA | many | TRBV20-1 | CSAADRSSYNEQFF | TGCAGTGCTGCAGACAGGAGCTCCTACAATGAGCAGTTCTTC
17 | TRBJ2-5 | NA | many | TRBV3-1 | CASSRVDAGQFQETQYF | TGTGCCAGCAGCCGGGTCGACGCAGGACAATTCCAAGAGACCCAGTACTTC
15 | TRBJ1-2 | NA | few | TRBV5-1 | CASSPRTATERGYTF | TGCGCCAGCAGCCCGCGGACAGCCACGGAGAGAGGCTACACCTTC
13 | TRBJ1-1 | NA | NA | TRBV7-3 | CASSPTTTMEAFF | TGTGCCAGCAGCCCGACAACTACGATGGAAGCTTTCTTT
14 | TRBJ2-3 | NA | NA | TRBV7-2 | CASSLSESADTQYF | TGTGCCAGCAGCCTCTCCGAGTCGGCAGATACGCAGTATTTT
13 | TRBJ2-7 | TRBD1 | NA | TRBV7-9 | CASSAQGWEIQYF | TGTGCCAGCAGCGCACAGGGGTGGGAGATTCAGTACTTC
17 | TRBJ2-2 | NA | NA | TRBV5-5 | CASSLGLGGGPTGELFF | TGTGCCAGCAGCTTGGGTCTCGGCGGGGGCCCCACCGGGGAGCTGTTTTTT
16 | TRBJ2-5 | TRBD1 | few | TRBV27 | CASSPFQTGEYETQYF | TGTGCCAGCAGTCCCTTCCAGACAGGGGAATATGAGACCCAGTACTTC
17 | TRBJ2-7 | NA | once | TRBV6-2/TRBV6-3 | CASSDSAGPLQGYEQYF | TGTGCCAGCAGTGACTCTGCGGGACCACTCCAAGGATACGAGCAGTACTTC
13 | TRBJ2-7 | NA | many | TRBV7-9 | CASSSRTAYEQYF | TGTGCCAGCAGCTCCCGGACTGCCTACGAGCAGTACTTC
14 | TRBJ2-2 | NA | NA | TRBV5-5 | CASSLTASTGELFF | TGTGCCAGCAGCCTGACAGCTTCCACCGGGGAGCTGTTTTTT
15 | TRBJ2-3 | TRBD2 | once | TRBV12-3/TRBV12-4 | CASSFGLAVRNTQYF | TGTGCCAGCAGTTTTGGACTAGCGGTTCGTAATACGCAGTATTTT
15 | TRBJ2-1 | NA | few | TRBV7-2 | CASSTQARDYNEQFF | TGTGCCAGCAGCACCCAAGCAAGGGATTACAATGAGCAGTTCTTC
17 | TRBJ2-3 | NA | few | TRBV7-2 | CASSLARGNRRTDTQYF | TGTGCCAGCAGCTTAGCGCGGGGAAACCGGAGGACAGATACGCAGTATTTT
12 | TRBJ1-5 | TRBD1 | NA | TRBV3-1 | CASSTWTGPQHF | TGTGCCAGCAGCACCTGGACAGGGCCCCAGCATTTT
13 | TRBJ1-1 | TRBD1 | NA | TRBV30 | CAWLGTGDTEAFF | TGTGCCTGGTTGGGGACAGGAGACACTGAAGCTTTCTTT
14 | TRBJ1-6 | NA | NA | TRBV5-1 | CASSLGQEHSPLHF | TGCGCCAGCAGCTTGGGACAGGAACACTCACCCCTCCACTTT
15 | TRBJ2-7 | NA | NA | TRBV6-2/TRBV6-3 | CASSSTERPTYEQYF | TGTGCCAGCAGCTCGACCGAGAGACCGACCTACGAGCAGTACTTC
14 | TRBJ2-7 | NA | once | TRBV15 | CATSETGDYNEQYF | TGTGCCACCAGCGAGACAGGGGACTACAATGAGCAGTACTTC
16 | TRBJ2-1 | TRBD2 | few | TRBV5-1 | CASSEVAGGSYNEQFF | TGCGCCAGCAGCGAAGTAGCGGGGGGGTCGTACAATGAGCAGTTCTTC
14 | TRBJ2-3 | NA | NA | TRBV9 | CASSVRQATDTQYF | TGTGCCAGCAGCGTTAGGCAGGCCACAGATACGCAGTATTTT
15 | TRBJ2-3 | TRBD2 | NA | TRBV2 | CASSEGRGAVDTQYF | TGTGCCAGCAGTGAAGGGCGGGGGGCTGTGGATACGCAGTATTTT
14 | TRBJ2-2 | NA | NA | TRBV3-1 | CASIGRVNTGELFF | TGTGCCAGCATCGGACGGGTTAACACCGGGGAGCTGTTTTTT
14 | TRBJ2-4 | NA | few | TRBV20-1 | CSARDRIGTNIQYF | TGCAGTGCTAGAGATCGAATAGGGACGAACATTCAGTACTTC
16 | TRBJ1-6 | TRBD1 | many | TRBV4-1 | CASSQDRDREDSPLHF | TGCGCCAGCAGCCAAGATCGGGACAGGGAGGATTCACCCCTCCACTTT
15 | TRBJ1-5 | TRBD1 | NA | TRBV30 | CAWSQGQGYGQPQHF | TGTGCCTGGAGCCAGGGACAGGGGTACGGACAGCCCCAGCATTTT
13 | TRBJ1-1 | NA | few | TRBV2 | CASSEAIGNEAFF | TGTGCCAGCAGTGAAGCGATTGGCAATGAAGCTTTCTTT
15 | TRBJ1-2 | NA | NA | TRBV21-1 | CASSIRDAVNYGYTF | TGTGCCAGCAGCATCCGGGATGCGGTGAACTATGGCTACACCTTC
16 | TRBJ2-3 | TRBD2 | NA | TRBV20-1 | CSASARLAGGLDTQYF | TGCAGTGCTAGCGCACGACTAGCGGGGGGGCTGGATACGCAGTATTTT
14 | TRBJ2-2 | NA | NA | TRBV20-1 | CSARTAANTGELFF | TGCAGTGCTAGAACAGCCGCGAACACCGGGGAGCTGTTTTTT
18 | TRBJ1-4 | TRBD1 | NA | TRBV7-6 | CASSVKYLQGQTNEKLFF | TGTGCCAGCAGCGTGAAATATCTCCAGGGACAGACTAATGAAAAACTGTTTTTT
13 | TRBJ2-7 | NA | few | TRBV6-5 | CASSYSDVSEQYF | TGTGCCAGCAGTTACTCGGACGTCTCCGAGCAGTACTTC